One T cell receptor (beta chain) is described in this entry. Its antigen remains unidentified. This sample was included in a study of glioma-infiltrating T cells after dendritic cell vaccination. Whole-study results and caveats: Only a small number of patients had complete blood and tumor samples.

TCRB CDR3 was amplified from 2 ug genomic DNA or less. The primer mix had 60 V beta and 13 J beta primers. Assay: immunoSEQ multiplex PCR; the TCRdb copy retains only in-frame clones and omits some. This sample yields 45,000 to 55,000 clones, of which around 86% are seen a single time; over 10% belongs to the top ten. Only patients with spare fresh-frozen tumor and over two years of follow-up were included. There are 11 residues in the CDR3. Looked up from germline, CDR1 is SQVTM and CDR2 is ANQGSEA. V lost 2 bases, J lost 2 bases, and 3 bases lay in between. The receptor was isolated from a human donor with glioblastoma. V gene TRBV29-1 combines with J gene TRBJ1-2; D is uncertain. Source: blood, taken before dendritic cell vaccination. CDR3 residues: CSVEQNYGYTF. DNA for the CDR3: TGCAGCGTTGAACAGAACTATGGCTACACCTTC.